One sample yielded the 20 T cell receptor beta chains listed below, sequenced in a study of vaccination and CD4 T cells after COVID-19. Treatment: roughly 11-day PBMC culture with coronavirus spike peptide pools or control peptides (ViraFEST assay). Cultured CD4+ T cell DNA was sequenced using the Oncomine TCR Beta short-read assay. Each CDR3 protein gets one entry after TCRdb re-called the PCR reads with MiXCR. The repertoire holds tens of thousands of distinct CDR3 sequences, with around 42% as singletons. These receptors are not linked to any known antigen. The sample consisted of CD4+ T cells from blood, cultured in vitro. The receptor set was obtained from a human donor who had recovered from COVID-19.

The rearrangement links TRBV5-1 to TRBJ2-2; tentative D call: TRBD2 (7 bases). There are 18 residues in the CDR3. In germline, CDR1 is SGHRS, CDR2 YFSETQ. V was trimmed by 0 bases and J by 5 bases, leaving 20 bases between them. The CDR3 region is CASSLEPRGADRTGELFF. CDR3 DNA: TGCGCCAGCAGCTTGGAACCCCGGGGGGCTGATAGAACCGGGGAGCTGTTTTTT.

The V gene is TRBV5-1, the J gene TRBJ2-2; no firm D call. From germline, CDR1 is SGHRS and CDR2 YFSETQ. The CDR3 runs 14 residues. With 0 bases removed from V and 4 bases from J, the gap between germline ends came to 7 bases. Here the CDR3 reads CASSLGPVTGELFF. The CDR3 bases are TGCGCCAGCAGCTTGGGACCAGTCACCGGGGAGCTGTTTTTT.

This rearrangement joins TRBV28 to TRBJ1-5, with D possibly being TRBD1 (6 bases). The V gene's germline CDR1 is MDHEN and CDR2 SYDVKM. The CDR3 extends over 16 amino acids. V dropped 2 bases and J dropped 6 bases, with 17 bases sitting between them. The CDR3 sequence is CASSLAIGGESQPQHF. CDR3 bases: TGTGCCAGCAGTTTAGCCATAGGGGGGGAGAGTCAGCCCCAGCATTTT.

This chain uses TRBV7-2 with TRBJ1-2, with D possibly TRBD1 on 5 matching bases. V dropped 3 bases and J dropped 12 bases, with 14 bases sitting between them. Germline-derived CDR1 and CDR2 are SGHTA and FQGNSA. The CDR3 runs 12 residues. The CDR3 DNA reads TGTGCCAGCAGCTTCCGTGGGGGACCTAACACCTTC. This encodes CASSFRGGPNTF.

This clonotype turned up a few times. The chain joins TRBV2 to TRBJ1-2; 8 bases line up with TRBD1. V lost 6 bases and J lost 4; bases outside the gene matches: 10. The V gene's germline CDR1 is SNHLY and CDR2 FYNNEI. The CDR3 length is 15 residues. The CDR3: CASRPGQGPIYGYTF. The CDR3, as DNA: TGTGCCAGCAGACCTGGACAGGGACCAATCTATGGCTACACCTTC.

This clonotype has a handful of counts. The rearrangement joins TRBV18 to TRBJ1-2; maybe TRBD1 (5 bases). V lost 6 bases, J lost 2 bases, and 19 bases lay in between. Germline values: CDR1 KGHSH, CDR2 LQKENI. This CDR3 has 16 amino acids. In DNA, the CDR3 is TGTGCCAGCTCGACCAGACAAGGCAGGACAAACTATGGCTACACCTTC. Protein product: CASSTRQGRTNYGYTF.

This clonotype has a handful of counts. The chain couples TRBV6-1 to TRBJ2-7; D may be TRBD2 (5 bases). Germline loops: CDR1 MNHNS, CDR2 SASEGT. The CDR3 length is 13 residues. V was trimmed by 6 bases and J by 7 bases, leaving 16 bases between them. The CDR3 region has the DNA TGTGCCAGCAGGGAGCCTAATACGGGAGAGCAGTACTTC. Amino acid sequence: CASREPNTGEQYF.

This clonotype appeared a few times. The chain has TRBV27 and TRBJ1-2; tentative D call: TRBD1 (6 bases). Germline V gene data show CDR1 as MNHEY and CDR2 as SMNVEV (reference sequence). The CDR3 length is 14 residues. V was pared by 6 bases and J by 7 bases, with 18 bases between. The CDR3 region is CASSLTAGAGGYTF. In nucleotides, the CDR3 is TGTGCCAGCAGCTTAACGGCGGGGGCTGGTGGCTACACCTTC.

This clonotype was seen only a few times. This rearrangement joins TRBV6-1 to TRBJ1-1, with D maybe TRBD1 (5 bases). Germline CDR1 MNHNS, CDR2 SASEGT. Trimming cost V 0 bases and J 1 base, with 6 bases left between them. This CDR3 contains 14 residues. CDR3 protein: CASSEADRNTEAFF. The CDR3 DNA reads as TGTGCCAGCAGTGAAGCTGACAGGAACACTGAAGCTTTCTTT.

This chain links TRBV2 with TRBJ2-7; 9 bases fit TRBD2. Germline loops: CDR1 SNHLY, CDR2 FYNNEI. The CDR3 consists of 14 residues. V shed 10 bases, J shed 6 bases, and the junction held 13 bases outside the gene matches. The CDR3 sequence: CATRLAGGPGEQYF. CDR3 sequence (DNA): TGTGCCACCCGCCTTGCGGGAGGGCCGGGCGAGCAGTACTTC.

V and J are TRBV20-1 and TRBJ1-1; D perhaps matches TRBD1 (5 bases). Between the trimmed V and J ends, which lost 3 bases and 1 base, there was a span of 12 bases. The CDR3 is 14 residues long. In germline, CDR1 is DFQATT, CDR2 SNEGSKA (reference sequence). This chain's CDR3 is CSASKQVENTEAFF. DNA of the CDR3: TGCAGTGCTAGCAAACAGGTGGAGAACACTGAAGCTTTCTTT.

The chain links TRBV7-8 to TRBJ2-7, with D unresolved. In germline, CDR1 is SGHVS, CDR2 FQNEAQ. The V and J ends lost 3 bases and 3 bases respectively, with 12 bases between them. The CDR3 has 14 amino acids. CDR3: CASSLAASHYEQYF. The CDR3 DNA sequence: TGTGCCAGCAGCTTGGCTGCTTCCCACTACGAGCAGTACTTC.

This clonotype showed up just a few times. J is TRBJ1-2 and V is TRBV7-9, with a weak D call TRBD1 (5 bases). The CDR3 is made up of 17 amino acids. Germline CDR1 and CDR2: SEHNR and FQNEAQ (reference sequence). V lost 7 bases, J lost 2 bases, and 23 bases lay in between. The CDR3 region has the DNA TGTGCCAGCATCCCCATCGGGGGGATCGTTCAAAACTATGGCTACACCTTC. Amino acids: CASIPIGGIVQNYGYTF.

V is TRBV7-2 and J is TRBJ2-1; 9 bases are a match to TRBD2. With 2 bases clipped from V and 4 bases from J, the junction kept 0 bases outside the gene matches. The CDR3 is 14 amino acids. The germline V gene encodes CDR1 SGHTA and CDR2 FQGNSA. CDR3 sequence (DNA): TGTGCCAGCAGCTTACTAGCGGGGTACAATGAGCAGTTCTTC. It codes for CASSLLAGYNEQFF.

There are a few counts of this clonotype. The gene calls are TRBV7-8 and TRBJ2-2; the D gene is possibly TRBD1 (5 bases). This CDR3 is 14 amino acids long. The V gene lost 7 bases and the J gene lost 2 bases, with 11 bases spanning the gap. Per germline, CDR1 SGHVS and CDR2 FQNEAQ. CDR3 in amino acids: CASKRGANTGELFF. In DNA, the CDR3 is TGTGCCAGCAAAAGGGGCGCTAACACCGGGGAGCTGTTTTTT.

This clonotype was observed a handful of times. The chain joins TRBV19 to TRBJ1-5, with 10 positions matching TRBD1. Germline assignment: CDR1 LNHDA and CDR2 SQIVND (reference sequence). The CDR3 runs 19 residues. With V trimmed by 0 bases and J by 6 bases, 14 bases remained unmatched. The CDR3: CASSIDRGTGVKYGQPQHF. CDR3 coding DNA: TGTGCCAGTAGTATAGATCGTGGGACAGGGGTAAAGTATGGTCAGCCCCAGCATTTT.

The gene calls are TRBV10-3 and TRBJ2-2; no clear D. Germline V gene lookup returns CDR1 ENHRY and CDR2 SYGVKD. V dropped 3 bases and J dropped 4 bases, with 12 bases sitting between them. This CDR3 region has 15 residues. CDR3 nucleotide sequence: TGTGCCATCAGTGATGCGGCGGTCTCCACCGGGGAGCTGTTTTTT. It codes for CAISDAAVSTGELFF.

This chain uses TRBV5-4 with TRBJ2-5; 12 bases match TRBD2. The CDR3 is made up of 15 amino acids. Germline V gene lookup returns CDR1 SGHNT and CDR2 YYREEE (reference sequence). V was pared by 4 bases and J by 5 bases, with 6 bases of the junction left unmatched. The chain's CDR3 is CASSPSGGARETQYF. DNA of the CDR3: TGTGCCAGCAGCCCTAGCGGGGGGGCCCGGGAGACCCAGTACTTC.

The chain carries TRBV28 and TRBJ1-6; D gene uncertain. CDR3 length: 14 residues. V was cut by 5 bases and J by 6 bases, with 11 bases left in between. Germline V gives CDR1 MDHEN, CDR2 SYDVKM. This chain's CDR3 is CASSPLLLNSPLHF. In DNA, the CDR3 is TGTGCCAGCAGTCCCCTTCTGCTTAATTCACCCCTCCACTTT.

The gene calls are TRBV7-8 and TRBJ2-2; the D is unclear. Germline V gene sequence: CDR1 SGHVS, CDR2 FQNEAQ. The ends were cut back, 1 base at V and 6 bases at J, with 12 bases in the middle. This CDR3 has 15 residues. CDR3 protein: CASSLGDRRAGELFF. The DNA of the CDR3 is TGTGCCAGCAGCTTAGGAGATAGAAGGGCCGGGGAGCTGTTTTTT.